The rows below give T cell receptor beta chains drawn from one sample of a study of blood T cell repertoires in COVID-19. Generated by immunoSEQ multiplex PCR, the TCRdb table keeps only in-frame clones and is missing some. The sample consists of about 55,000 clones, roughly four fifths of them appearing once. Material for sequencing was peripheral blood. The receptors come from a man older than 75 with COVID-19, enrolled during active disease. Both conserved end residues are part of each CDR3. The D gene is left open where the match is weak. Not all rows give a size; the values are once, few, many and, for expanded clones, a class.

TRBJ1-2,TRBV30,-,-,CAWNAQRGNYGYTF,TGTGCCTGGAACGCCCAGCGGGGGAACTATGGCTACACCTTC
TRBJ1-1,TRBV5-5,once,TRBD1,CASSLGAGTGGAEAFF,TGTGCCAGCAGCTTGGGAGCCGGGACAGGGGGGGCTGAAGCTTTCTTT
TRBJ2-4,TRBV29-1,few,TRBD2,CSVYPSGSNIQYF,TGCAGCGTCTATCCTAGCGGGAGTAACATTCAGTACTTC
TRBJ2-1,TRBV18,-,-,CASSPQGAGVYNEQFF,TGTGCCAGCTCACCCCAGGGGGCGGGGGTCTACAATGAGCAGTTCTTC
TRBJ1-3,TRBV7-2,once,-,CASRRDTGRGNTIYF,TGTGCCAGCAGACGGGACACGGGACGCGGAAACACCATATATTTT
TRBJ2-2,TRBV6-2/TRBV6-3,once,TRBD1,CASSLDRGRLVTGELFF,TGTGCCAGCAGCCTAGACAGGGGACGACTGGTCACCGGGGAGCTGTTTTTT
TRBJ1-2,TRBV12-3/TRBV12-4,-,TRBD1,CATGTGGSHGYTF,TGTGCCACCGGGACAGGGGGCTCACATGGCTACACCTTC
TRBJ1-5,TRBV28,-,TRBD1,CASSPGTGERQPQHF,TGTGCCAGCAGTCCAGGGACAGGGGAGCGGCAGCCCCAGCATTTT
TRBJ2-1,TRBV3-1/TRBV3-2,-,TRBD2,CASSPLGLAGGNVFNEQFF,TGTGCCAGCAGCCCCCTTGGACTAGCGGGGGGGAATGTTTTCAATGAGCAGTTCTTC
TRBJ1-2,TRBV7-2,-,TRBD1,CASSPPGQNYGYTF,TGTGCCAGCAGCCCGCCGGGACAGAACTATGGCTACACCTTC
TRBJ1-2,TRBV25-1,few,-,CASRDRYYGYTF,TGTGCCAGCAGGGACAGATACTATGGCTACACCTTC
TRBJ2-1,TRBV7-2,-,-,CASSLSGRGTYNEQFF,TGTGCCAGCAGCTTATCGGGGCGGGGTACCTACAATGAGCAGTTCTTC
TRBJ1-4,TRBV9,-,TRBD1,CASSMQGVYSEKLFF,TGTGCCAGCAGCATGCAGGGGGTATACAGTGAAAAACTGTTTTTT
TRBJ2-1,TRBV4-3,-,-,CASSQTNTGVYNEQFF,TGCGCCAGCAGCCAAACTAATACCGGGGTCTACAATGAGCAGTTCTTC
TRBJ2-7,TRBV7-2,-,TRBD2,CASSHPGTTYEQYF,TGTGCCAGCAGCCACCCCGGGACTACCTACGAGCAGTACTTC
TRBJ1-5,TRBV6-2/TRBV6-3,few,TRBD1,CASSYSGTGADQPQHF,TGTGCCAGCAGTTATTCCGGGACAGGAGCCGATCAGCCCCAGCATTTT
TRBJ1-1,TRBV7-8,-,-,CASSLGGQTEAFF,TGTGCCAGCAGCTTAGGTGGACAGACTGAAGCTTTCTTT
TRBJ2-1,TRBV7-9,-,-,CASSLNAGNARGFF,TGTGCCAGCAGCTTAAACGCAGGGAATGCGAGAGGGTTCTTC
TRBJ1-4,TRBV7-2,once,TRBD1,CASSVNRGIGEKLFF,TGTGCCAGCAGCGTCAACAGGGGGATCGGTGAAAAACTGTTTTTT
TRBJ1-6,TRBV10-3,-,-,CAISMDSTLHF,TGTGCCATCAGCATGGACAGCACCCTCCACTTT
TRBJ1-5,TRBV19,-,TRBD1,CASSPRDSYNQPQHF,TGTGCCAGTAGTCCCCGGGACAGCTACAATCAGCCCCAGCATTTT
TRBJ2-6,TRBV27,-,-,CASSLSQGSGANVLTF,TGTGCCAGCAGTTTATCGCAGGGATCTGGGGCCAACGTCCTGACTTTC
TRBJ2-1,TRBV12-5,-,TRBD1,CASGSHGTDQFF,TGTGCTAGTGGTTCCCACGGGACAGATCAGTTCTTC
TRBJ2-1,TRBV5-1,-,TRBD1,CASSKGQNNEQFF,TGCGCCAGCAGCAAGGGACAGAACAATGAGCAGTTCTTC
TRBJ1-3,TRBV5-1,-,-,CASSLEPGNTIYF,TGCGCCAGCAGCTTGGAGCCAGGGAACACCATATATTTT
TRBJ1-3,TRBV5-5,-,-,CASSPREAYSGNTIYF,TGTGCCAGCAGTCCAAGGGAGGCCTACTCTGGAAACACCATATATTTT
TRBJ2-3,TRBV7-2,-,-,CASSSPNTDTQYF,TGTGCCAGCAGCTCCCCTAACACAGATACGCAGTATTTT
TRBJ1-1,TRBV10-3,-,-,CAISQKSTENTEAFF,TGTGCCATCAGTCAGAAATCGACAGAGAACACTGAAGCTTTCTTT
TRBJ1-1,TRBV7-9,-,-,CASSLESRTEAFF,TGTGCCAGCAGCTTAGAAAGCCGCACTGAAGCTTTCTTT
TRBJ2-5,TRBV6-5,-,-,CASRSTETQYF,TGTGCCAGCAGATCTACAGAGACCCAGTACTTC
TRBJ1-4,TRBV5-6,-,TRBD1,CASSSPGTEATNEKLFF,TGTGCCAGCAGCTCCCCCGGGACAGAGGCAACTAATGAAAAACTGTTTTTT
TRBJ1-4,TRBV4-3,-,TRBD1,CASSRQGVANEKLFF,TGCGCCAGCAGCCGACAGGGGGTGGCTAATGAAAAACTGTTTTTT
TRBJ2-1,TRBV10-3,once,TRBD1,CAISVYSGTGVNEQFF,TGTGCCATCAGTGTATACTCCGGGACAGGGGTCAATGAGCAGTTCTTC
TRBJ2-3,TRBV15,-,-,CATKNGDISTDTQYF,TGTGCCACTAAAAACGGGGACATCAGCACAGATACGCAGTATTTT
TRBJ1-2,TRBV5-1,few,TRBD1,CASSLGQGASYGYTF,TGCGCCAGCAGCTTGGGACAGGGGGCTTCCTATGGCTACACCTTC
TRBJ1-1,TRBV18,-,-,CASSPKSGIEAFF,TGTGCCAGCTCACCAAAATCGGGGATTGAAGCTTTCTTT
TRBJ1-3,TRBV30,-,TRBD1,CAWRDRAHSSGNTIYF,TGTGCCTGGCGGGACAGGGCCCATTCCTCTGGAAACACCATATATTTT
TRBJ2-6,TRBV2,-,TRBD1,CASSGDRSFSGANVLTF,TGTGCCAGCAGTGGGGACAGGTCTTTCTCTGGGGCCAACGTCCTGACTTTC
TRBJ1-1,TRBV2,few,-,CASREQANTEAFF,TGTGCCAGCAGAGAACAGGCGAACACTGAAGCTTTCTTT
TRBJ1-5,TRBV28,-,-,CASRGVSNQPQHF,TGTGCCAGCAGAGGGGTGAGCAATCAGCCCCAGCATTTT
TRBJ2-1,TRBV5-6,-,-,CASSFGTAVNEQFF,TGTGCCAGCAGCTTCGGAACAGCAGTCAATGAGCAGTTCTTC
TRBJ2-3,TRBV5-1,-,-,CASSLADSTDTQYF,TGCGCCAGCAGCTTGGCCGACTCCACAGATACGCAGTATTTT
TRBJ1-6,TRBV2,-,-,CASSVGMEGNSPLHF,TGTGCCAGCAGTGTCGGTATGGAGGGGAATTCACCCCTCCACTTT
TRBJ1-2,TRBV5-6,-,-,CASSPGGAYRYTF,TGTGCCAGCAGCCCGGGAGGGGCGTATCGCTACACCTTC
TRBJ1-3,TRBV6-6,-,-,CASSRQGNTIYF,TGTGCCAGCAGTCGTCAGGGAAACACCATATATTTT
TRBJ1-2,TRBV10-3,-,-,CAIRENEGDGYTF,TGTGCCATCAGGGAAAATGAGGGCGATGGCTACACCTTC
TRBJ1-2,TRBV15,-,TRBD1,CATSGQGADYGYTF,TGTGCCACCAGCGGACAGGGGGCGGACTATGGCTACACCTTC
TRBJ2-1,TRBV18,-,TRBD2,CASSPRTSGGTTYNEQFF,TGTGCCAGCTCACCTCGGACTAGCGGGGGCACGACCTACAATGAGCAGTTCTTC
TRBJ1-2,TRBV19,once,-,CASTESGSRYGYTF,TGTGCCAGTACCGAGTCGGGTTCGCGCTATGGCTACACCTTC
TRBJ2-5,TRBV29-1,-,-,CSVEQIAQETQYF,TGCAGCGTTGAACAAATAGCCCAAGAGACCCAGTACTTC
TRBJ1-1,TRBV6-6,-,-,CASSYSGGDIEAFF,TGTGCCAGCAGTTACTCTGGGGGGGACATTGAAGCTTTCTTT
TRBJ2-5,TRBV7-6,-,TRBD2,CASSLKAGQETQYF,TGTGCCAGCAGCCTCAAAGCGGGACAAGAGACCCAGTACTTC
TRBJ1-2,TRBV24-1,-,-,CATSEAGANYGYTF,TGTGCCACCAGTGAGGCCGGAGCTAACTATGGCTACACCTTC
TRBJ2-5,TRBV7-9,-,-,CASGPGGYQETQYF,TGTGCCAGCGGCCCGGGTGGCTACCAAGAGACCCAGTACTTC
TRBJ2-1,TRBV30,-,TRBD2,CAWSVVAGVGNEQFF,TGTGCCTGGAGTGTGGTAGCGGGAGTTGGCAATGAGCAGTTCTTC
TRBJ2-5,TRBV9,-,-,CASSGGIRVQETQYF,TGTGCCAGCAGCGGAGGGATACGAGTACAAGAGACCCAGTACTTC
TRBJ1-1,TRBV29-1,-,TRBD1,CSVGGQMNTEAFF,TGCAGCGTTGGGGGACAGATGAACACTGAAGCTTTCTTT
TRBJ1-3,TRBV5-1,few,-,CASSSGLLSSGNTIYF,TGCGCCAGCAGTTCGGGACTCTTAAGCTCTGGAAACACCATATATTTT
TRBJ1-5,TRBV24-1,few,-,CATSDRGNQPQHF,TGTGCCACCAGTGACAGGGGCAATCAGCCCCAGCATTTT